The 8 T cell receptor beta chains in this list originate from one sample, sequenced in a study of T cell changes during pregnancy in multiple sclerosis. Assay: immunoSEQ multiplex PCR; the TCRdb copy retains only in-frame clones and omits some. The sample records about 80,000 clones, 92% being singletons. Sequencing used peripheral blood, obtained before pregnancy. The receptor source for this set is a female donor with multiple sclerosis, enrolled in a pregnancy study.

Written as DNA, the CDR3 is TGTGCCAGCAGCTTAGGTCGGAGGTCTCCCTCCTACGAGCAGTACTTC. As protein: CASSLGRRSPSYEQYF. The gene calls are TRBV7-9 and TRBJ2-7; possibly TRBD2 for D (5 bases). The CDR3 spans 16 residues. With 1 base removed from V and 0 bases from J, the gap between germline ends came to 13 bases. CDR1 and CDR2 (germline): SEHNR, FQNEAQ (reference sequence).

The chain links TRBV28 to TRBJ1-5; 7 bases match TRBD1. The CDR3 extends over 14 amino acids. CDR1 and CDR2 from the germline V gene are MDHEN and SYDVKM. The junction had 11 bases not matched to a gene; V was cut back by 6 bases and J by 9 bases. CDR3 sequence reads: CASSPDRFPWPQHF. The CDR3 DNA reads as TGTGCCAGCAGCCCGGACAGGTTTCCCTGGCCCCAGCATTTT.

The chain links TRBV5-4 to TRBJ1-2, with D possibly matching TRBD1 (6 bases). The CDR3 is 14 residues long. V was shortened by 3 bases and J by 4 bases, with 13 bases between the two germline ends. From germline, CDR1 is SGHNT and CDR2 YYREEE (reference sequence). CDR3 loop: CASSSDSASYGYTF. Written as DNA, the CDR3 is TGTGCCAGCAGCTCGGACAGTGCTAGCTATGGCTACACCTTC.

The chain employs TRBV10-2 and TRBJ2-2, with D perhaps TRBD2 (7 bases). Germline V gene lookup returns CDR1 WSHSY and CDR2 SAAADI. V was pared by 7 bases and J by 3 bases, with 15 bases between. CDR3 size: 15 residues. The CDR3 is CASMDGGQYTGELFF. The CDR3, as DNA: TGCGCCAGCATGGACGGGGGGCAGTACACCGGGGAGCTGTTTTTT.

This clone was seen a single time. This chain connects TRBV19 to TRBJ2-7, with no clear D. Trimming removed 6 bases at V and 3 bases at J, with 6 bases between. The CDR3 runs 11 residues. Germline loops: CDR1 LNHDA, CDR2 SQIVND (reference sequence). The CDR3 is CASRYGYEQYF. CDR3 nucleotide sequence: TGTGCCAGTAGATACGGCTACGAGCAGTACTTC.

The chain is built from TRBV5-1 and TRBJ2-2; 13 bases fit TRBD2. CDR3 size: 18 residues. The V gene's germline CDR1 is SGHRS and CDR2 YFSETQ. V trimming: 4 bases; J trimming: 0 bases; junction bases outside the gene matches: 6. The CDR3 is CASSPRLAGGPNTGELFF. The CDR3 coding sequence is TGCGCCAGCAGCCCCAGACTAGCGGGGGGTCCGAACACCGGGGAGCTGTTTTTT. Filled out from reference TRBV5-1 and TRBJ2-2, the complete variable domain reads KAGVTQTPRYLIKTRGQQVTLSCSPISGHRSVSWYQQTPGQGLQFLFEYFSETQRNKGNFPGRFSGRQFSNSRSEMNVSTLELGDSALYLCASSPRLAGGPNTGELFFGEGSRLTVL.

The chain combines TRBV29-1 with TRBJ2-4; TRBD2 is a possible D gene (5 bases). Germline assignment: CDR1 SQVTM and CDR2 ANQGSEA. V was pared by 4 bases and J by 0 bases, with 13 bases between. This CDR3 region has 15 residues. The chain's CDR3 is CSVGIWGEAKNIQYF. The DNA of the CDR3 is TGCAGCGTTGGGATATGGGGAGAAGCCAAAAACATTCAGTACTTC.

The chain recombines TRBV2 with TRBJ1-2; D is undetermined. V dropped 7 bases and J dropped 4 bases, with 7 bases sitting between them. The CDR3 covers 11 residues. The germline gives CDR1 SNHLY, CDR2 FYNNEI. The CDR3 nucleotides are TGTGCCAGCATGGAGTCCTATGGCTACACCTTC. Translated, it gives CASMESYGYTF.